This passage covers 3 T cell receptor beta chains from one sample sequenced in a study of blood T cell repertoires in COVID-19. Sequenced by immunoSEQ multiplex PCR; TCRdb stores in-frame clones only, minus some. Of 60,000 to 85,000 clones listed, roughly 87% are singletons. Material: peripheral blood. The receptor source for this set is a woman older than 75 with active or convalescent COVID-19.

The chain uses TRBV7-9 and TRBJ2-7; TRBD2 aligns across 7 bases. From germline, CDR1 is SEHNR and CDR2 FQNEAQ (reference sequence). With 1 base clipped from V and 0 bases from J, the junction kept 9 bases outside the gene matches. The CDR3 covers 17 residues. CDR3 DNA: TGTGCCAGCAGCTTAGTGGGAGGGTGGCTAGTCTCCTACGAGCAGTACTTC. It encodes CASSLVGGWLVSYEQYF.

The chain joins TRBV5-1 to TRBJ1-3; 8 bases agree with TRBD1. This CDR3 has 16 residues. The germline V gene encodes CDR1 SGHRS and CDR2 YFSETQ. Losses at the gene ends were 0 bases for V and 4 bases for J; bases not matched to a gene: 6. CDR3 sequence: CASSLGPGGEGNTIYF. CDR3 DNA sequence: TGCGCCAGCAGCTTGGGTCCAGGGGGCGAAGGAAACACCATATATTTT. The full variable domain, rest sourced from reference TRBV5-1 and TRBJ1-3, is KAGVTQTPRYLIKTRGQQVTLSCSPISGHRSVSWYQQTPGQGLQFLFEYFSETQRNKGNFPGRFSGRQFSNSRSEMNVSTLELGDSALYLCASSLGPGGEGNTIYFGEGSWLTVV.

The chain has TRBV3-1 (or the pseudogene TRBV3-2) and TRBJ1-2; the match to TRBD1 covers 10 bases. This CDR3 has 13 residues. V was clipped by 4 bases and J by 6 bases; unmatched bases: 2. Germline V CDR1 and CDR2: LGHDT, YNNKEL (reference sequence). The CDR3: CASSPGTGDGYTF. The CDR3, as DNA: TGTGCCAGCAGCCCCGGGACAGGGGATGGCTACACCTTC.